Listed here is a single TCR beta chain. The antigen it binds to is not known. No base quality values were provided; no much bigger clone lies one nucleotide off. Its CDR3 holds 12 amino acids, cysteine through phenylalanine. Kept here is only the CDR3 DNA, which spans 36 bases and is read in frame from base 1. Trimming at the junction amounts to 3 bases on V and 5 bases on J, and the germline ends lie 8 bases apart. CDR1 and CDR2 are read off the germline V gene (reference sequence) as DFQATT and SNEGSKA. The treatment or condition label for this specimen denotes: live attenuated yellow fever vaccine strain. Two biological replicates of bulk PBMCs were collected at each blood-draw timepoint. PBMCs were isolated from peripheral blood using a standard Ficoll-Paque protocol. TriZol was used to extract RNA from bulk PBMCs, CD4 and CD8 fractions, and dextramer-positive and dextramer-negative fractions. The data stem from a study of T cells after yellow fever vaccination (dated by TCRdb to between 2018 and 2020). A note on the overall study: Libraries from fractions with low cell numbers were prepared with the SMART-Seq v4 Ultra Low Input RNA kit. Bulk TCR alpha and beta repertoires were sequenced longitudinally to track T-cell clones before and after primary and booster YFV17D yellow fever vaccination. Two healthy male donors made up the cohort, one aged 18 to 30 years and the other aged 30 to 40 years. Blood was drawn at multiple timepoints before and after primary and secondary immunization, with bulk PBMC replicates and cell subsets isolated.

TCR cDNA was made using 5'RACE template switching, a step that added a universal primer site and unique molecular identifiers. cDNA synthesis was primed from both the TCR alpha and TCR beta constant segments. Library amplification used two PCR steps, and the second PCR step added sample barcodes and sequencing adapters. Sequencing of libraries was done on Illumina HiSeq 2500 (2x100 bp) or NovaSeq (2x150 bp). As for the original processing: Reads were demultiplexed and collapsed into UMI consensus sequences with MIGEC, and V(D)J alignment was performed with MiXCR. Clonotypes responding to the vaccine were identified with edgeR on replicate PBMC samples, with the criteria of FDR below 0.01 and a log2 fold change above 5 up to day 15. CD4 or CD8 identity was assigned to each bulk clonotype according to whether the clonotype was present at higher abundance in the sequenced CD4 repertoire or the sequenced CD8 repertoire. TCRdb handled the public reads itself, with Q25 trimming in fastp and clone calling in MiXCR, and kept productive beta chains. Entries are consolidated by CDR3 protein sequence, retaining the most common genes and DNA. The V and J calls reflect TCRdb's pipeline rather than the authors' work. This sample comprises some 500,000 distinct CDR3 sequences, about 13% of them detected only once. More than 12% of the sample is held by the ten biggest clonotypes.

Paper-wide results and their limitations: The secondary T-cell response was weaker than the primary response but faster, peaking on day 5 instead of day 15. Because abundant contaminating clonotypes from the bulk population could be contained in FACS-sorted repertoires, computational filtering was required. The study included only a couple of donors, which limits how far the findings can be generalized. A small fraction of clonotypes appeared in both the CD4 and CD8 compartments, likely as a result of convergent recombination. Most clones expanded after primary vaccination were re-detected after the booster (about 95% of CD4 and around 88% of CD8), suggesting broad memory maintenance.

The source of this sequence is a young man who received the YFV17D yellow fever vaccine. The receptor chain draws on TRBV20-1 and TRBJ2-4; no D segment can be confidently identified. The sample in question was PBMCs, obtained on the day of the yellow fever booster vaccination. In nucleotide form, the sequence is TGCAGTGCTAGTCCACCCGAAAACATTCAGTACTTC. Translated, this is CSASPPENIQYF.